These 15 T cell receptor beta chains share one sample of origin, sequenced in a study of T cells in women clearing cervical HPV infection. Clones were read by immunoSEQ multiplex PCR, and TCRdb kept only the in-frame ones, dropping some. This repertoire comprises about 20,000 clones; its ten largest clones make up about 12%. Input material: blood buffy coat. These receptors were taken from a woman between 18 and 70 years old with a cervical HPV16 infection that either progressed to CIN3+ or cleared (not recorded which).

About this clone: The read halts 3 residues ahead of the CDR3 end, with the missing end drawn from the germline J gene. This chain joins TRBV2 and TRBJ1-2; D gene ambiguous. Germline V gene lookup returns CDR1 SNHLY and CDR2 FYNNEI. The CDR3 extends over 13 amino acids. Partial CDR3 DNA: TGTGCCAGCAGTGATGAACTATCTGGCGAC. Translation: CASSDELSGD. In full, the CDR3 reads CASSDELSGDYTF. The full variable domain, its missing parts supplied by reference TRBV2 and TRBJ1-2, is EPEVTQTPSHQVTQMGQEVILRCVPISNHLYFYWYRQILGQKVEFLVSFYNNEISEKSEIFDDQFSVERPDGSNFTLKIRSTKLEDSAMYFCASSDELSGDYTFGSGTRLTVV.

To note about this clone: The CDR3 end falls 3 residues outside the read, so it is completed with the germline J gene. V usage is TRBV11-2 and J usage is TRBJ2-7; 7 bases match TRBD1. The V and J ends lost 3 bases and 0 bases, in that order; junction bases with no gene match: 2. The CDR3 spans 14 residues. Looked up from germline, CDR1 is SGHAT and CDR2 is FQNNGV. Here the CDR3 reads CASSFRDSSYEQYF. Partial CDR3 DNA: TGTGCCAGCAGCTTCCGGGACAGCTCCTACGAG.

About this clone: The missing CDR3 end, 3 residues past where the read stops, is filled in from the germline J gene. The rearrangement links TRBV19 to TRBJ2-7; no clear D gene. Per the germline V gene, CDR1 is LNHDA and CDR2 is SQIVND (reference sequence). The V gene lost 3 bases and the J gene lost 3 bases, with 12 bases spanning the gap. This CDR3 contains 14 residues. CDR3 loop: CASSIIDNNYEQYF. The part of the CDR3 DNA that was read is TGTGCCAGTAGTATTATCGACAACAACTACGAG. Full variable domain (remainder filled in from reference TRBV19 and TRBJ2-7): DGGITQSPKYLFRKEGQNVTLSCEQNLNHDAMYWYRQDPGQGLRLIYYSQIVNDFQKGDIAEGYSVSREKKESFPLTVTSAQKNPTAFYLCASSIIDNNYEQYFGPGTRLTVT.

With regard to this clone: The CDR3 goes on 3 residues after the read ends, and that part is filled in from the germline J gene. The chain employs TRBV19 and TRBJ1-2; 7 nucleotides agree with TRBD1. CDR3 length: 13 amino acids. Germline V gives CDR1 LNHDA, CDR2 SQIVND (reference sequence). The V and J ends lost 4 bases and 5 bases, in that order; junction bases with no gene match: 4. The DNA read from the CDR3 is TGTGCCAGTAGTAGACAGGGAAAATATGGC. Protein sequence: CASSRQGKYG. The complete CDR3 protein is CASSRQGKYGYTF.

As concerns this clone: The CDR3 goes on 3 residues after the read ends, and that part is filled in from the germline J gene. The chain uses TRBV5-1 and TRBJ1-2; 7 nucleotides match TRBD1. The CDR3 has 13 amino acids. The trim removed 5 bases at V and 4 bases at J, leaving 5 bases unmatched. Germline V gene data show CDR1 as SGHRS and CDR2 as YFSETQ. The part of the CDR3 DNA that was read is TGCGCCAGCAGGAGACAGGGAACCTATGGC. This sequence encodes CASRRQGTYG. The full-length CDR3 reads as CASRRQGTYGYTF.

The sequenced part of the CDR3 DNA is TGTGCCAGCAGCTTACCTAGCATGGAGACC. It encodes CASSLPSMET. The whole CDR3 is CASSLPSMETQYF. The chain links TRBV7-2 to TRBJ2-5; the D gene is possibly TRBD2 (5 bases). The read ends 3 residues early relative to the CDR3; the germline J gene fills the gap. V was cut by 2 bases and J by 5 bases, with 9 bases left in between. This CDR3 comprises 13 residues. The germline CDR1 and CDR2 sequences are SGHTA and FQGNSA.

A note on this clone: Read coverage stops 3 residues before the CDR3 terminus; the germline J gene supplies the remainder. Other DNA sequences of this sample code for an identical CDR3. The chain has TRBV5-6 and TRBJ1-5, with D tentatively TRBD1 (5 bases). V lost 4 bases to trimming and J lost 3 bases, with 14 bases between them. The CDR3 extends over 15 amino acids. The V gene's germline CDR1 is SGHDT and CDR2 YYEEEE. CDR3 residues: CASSLSAGLNQPQHF. CDR3 bases read: TGTGCCAGCAGCCTGAGTGCGGGGCTCAATCAGCCC. The full variable domain, its missing parts supplied by reference TRBV5-6 and TRBJ1-5, is DAGVTQSPTHLIKTRGQQVTLRCSPKSGHDTVSWYQQALGQGPQFIFQYYEEEERQRGNFPDRFSGHQFPNYSSELNVNALLLGDSALYLCASSLSAGLNQPQHFGDGTRLSIL.

CDR3 residues: CASSRTTGVTEAFF. The CDR3 bases that were read are TGCGCCAGCAGCCGAACTACAGGGGTCACTGAA. The chain is built from TRBV4-1 and TRBJ1-1, with 7 bases fitting TRBD1. The CDR3 extends 3 residues past the end of the read, so its final part is completed from the germline J gene. Trimming at V came to 4 bases and at J to 4 bases, leaving 6 bases not matched to a gene. The CDR3 runs to 14 residues. Per germline, CDR1 MGHRA and CDR2 YSYEKL.

Of note for this clone: The CDR3 goes on 3 residues after the read ends, and that part is filled in from the germline J gene. The V gene is TRBV28, the J gene TRBJ1-6, with D unclear. Germline CDR1 MDHEN, CDR2 SYDVKM. This CDR3 has 16 residues. Trimming left V 8 bases short and J 6 bases short, with 20 bases between. The CDR3 loop is CASHSIGGLPNSPLHF. The sequenced CDR3 bases are TGTGCCAGCCACAGTATTGGCGGACTCCCTAATTCACCC.

A remark on this clone: With the read ending 3 residues before the CDR3 end, the germline J gene is used to fill in that end. The rearrangement links TRBV5-6 to TRBJ1-2; a possible D gene is TRBD1 (6 bases). This CDR3 is built from 13 residues. Germline CDR1 reads SGHDT; CDR2 reads YYEEEE. CDR3 protein: CASSLGSGEGYTF. The part of the CDR3 DNA that was read is TGTGCCAGCAGCTTGGGGTCAGGGGAGGGC.

Comment on this clone: Mismatch with germline at one junction end may stem from a read error. The read stops 3 residues short of the end of the CDR3; the missing end is completed from the germline J gene. Other DNA sequences in this specimen translate into the identical CDR3. This chain joins TRBV18 and TRBJ1-3, with D uncertain. This CDR3 region has 16 residues. CDR1 KGHSH and CDR2 LQKENI come from the germline V gene. The CDR3 is CASSPPGSITRNTIYF. CDR3 bases read: TGTGCCAGCTCACCACCGGGCAGCATTACCCGAAACACG. The full variable domain, completed using reference TRBV18 and TRBJ1-3, is NAGVMQNPRHLVRRRGQEARLRCSPMKGHSHVYWYRQLPEEGLKFMVYLQKENIIDESGMPKERFSAEFPKEGPSILRIQQVVRGDSAAYFCASSPPGSITRNTIYFGEGSWLTVV.

Concerning this clone itself: The read ends 3 residues shy of where the CDR3 ends; the end is completed using the germline J gene. The chain couples TRBV7-9 to TRBJ1-2, with D hard to call. The germline CDR1 and CDR2 sequences are SEHNR and FQNEAQ (reference sequence). This CDR3 is built from 14 residues. The sequenced CDR3 bases are TGTGCCAGCAGCTTAGGGGTAGCGGGAGTCGAC. Translated: CASSLGVAGVD. The complete CDR3 protein is CASSLGVAGVDYTF.

Concerning this clone: The sequenced fragment ends 3 residues before the CDR3 boundary, so the rest is inferred from the germline J gene. The V gene is TRBV7-2, the J gene TRBJ1-1; 7 bases line up with TRBD1. The CDR3 is 14 amino acids. CDR1 and CDR2 from the germline V gene are SGHTA and FQGNSA. The CDR3 spells CASRTTGLGREAFF. CDR3 DNA, as far as it was read: TGTGCCAGCAGAACGACAGGGCTAGGTAGGGAA.

CDR3 DNA (partial): TGTGCCAGTAGTACAAGCTCGACAGGTCAAGAGACG. Amino acid sequence: CASSTSSTGQET. The complete CDR3 sequence is CASSTSSTGQETQYF. This rearrangement joins TRBV19 to TRBJ2-3; D is possibly TRBD1 (6 bases). The read halts 3 residues ahead of the CDR3 end, with the missing end drawn from the germline J gene. There are 15 residues in the CDR3. The germline gives CDR1 LNHDA, CDR2 SQIVND (reference sequence).

Worth noting for this clone: The read falls 3 residues short of the CDR3 end, and the missing part is taken from the germline J gene. This chain links TRBV5-1 with TRBJ2-2; D is perhaps TRBD1 (6 bases). This CDR3 comprises 15 residues. Germline CDR1 is SGHRS and CDR2 is YFSETQ. The CDR3 is CASSSGQPKPEKLFF. The sequenced part of the CDR3 DNA is TGCGCCAGCAGCTCCGGACAGCCGAAACCTGAAAAG.